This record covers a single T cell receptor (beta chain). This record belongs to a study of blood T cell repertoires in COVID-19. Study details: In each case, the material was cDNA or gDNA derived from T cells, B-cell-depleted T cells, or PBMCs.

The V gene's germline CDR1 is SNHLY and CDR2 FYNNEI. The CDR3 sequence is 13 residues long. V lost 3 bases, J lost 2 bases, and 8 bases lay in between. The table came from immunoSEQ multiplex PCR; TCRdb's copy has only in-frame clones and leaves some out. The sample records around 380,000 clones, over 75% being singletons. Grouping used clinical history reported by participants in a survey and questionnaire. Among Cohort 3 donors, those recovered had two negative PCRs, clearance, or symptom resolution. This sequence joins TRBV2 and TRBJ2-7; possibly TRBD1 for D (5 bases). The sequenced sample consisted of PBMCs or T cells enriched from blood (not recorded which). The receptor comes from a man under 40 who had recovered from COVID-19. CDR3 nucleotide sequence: TGTGCCAGCAGTGACAGGGTCACCTACGAGCAGTACTTC. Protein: CASSDRVTYEQYF.